The entry below describes one TCR beta chain. The antigen remains undetermined. This CDR3 region has 12 residues. Germline CDR1 SQVTM, CDR2 ANQGSEA. The V end lost 2 bases, the J end lost 9 bases, and 11 bases lay between the germline ends. The authors reverse transcribed all of the isolated RNA, so sequencing captured expressed TCRB transcripts. About a million reads were obtained per stem cell-like memory T cell sample on average. Data came from immunoSEQ multiplex PCR; TCRdb stores just in-frame clones and leaves some out. The table lists 12,000 to 15,000 clones, approximately 64% of them singletons. These data are taken from a study of beta chain features in type 1 diabetes. About the study: The patient and healthy donor groups were comparable for age, gender and cell yields. There were 95 million to 110 million sorted cells examined across all samples.

Overall study results and limits: TCRB CDR3s from Type 1 diabetes patients were moderately but significantly shorter in all four CD4+ subsets. The naive, central memory and Treg TCRB repertoires of patients appeared to be more similar to one another than those of healthy donors.

Sequences were obtained from stem cell memory CD4+ T cells from blood. The clonotype was recovered from a woman under 30 with type 1 diabetes. This chain uses TRBV29-1 with TRBJ2-1; D is possibly TRBD2 (7 bases). The CDR3 reads CSVESGGGEQFF. The CDR3 DNA sequence: TGCAGCGTTGAATCGGGGGGCGGTGAGCAGTTCTTC.